The text below deals with one TCR beta chain. This sample stems from a study of cytomegalovirus exposure and HLA in healthy donors. The PCR had 60 Vbeta and 13 Jbeta primers. Libraries were prepared by immunoSEQ multiplex PCR; TCRdb keeps only in-frame clonotypes and omits some of them. The data hold more than 150,000 clones, with roughly 82% observed a single time. V was cut by 2 bases and J by 4 bases, with 8 bases left in between. Germline CDR1 reads SGHTA; CDR2 reads FQGNSA. This CDR3 spans 13 amino acids. This rearrangement joins TRBV7-2 to TRBJ1-2; no definite D call. The receptor's source is a man aged 35 to 55 in good health and CMV-seronegative. Input material: PBMCs. CDR3 nucleotides: TGTGCCAGCAGCTTACAGTTTCCCTATGGCTACACCTTC. Amino acid sequence: CASSLQFPYGYTF.